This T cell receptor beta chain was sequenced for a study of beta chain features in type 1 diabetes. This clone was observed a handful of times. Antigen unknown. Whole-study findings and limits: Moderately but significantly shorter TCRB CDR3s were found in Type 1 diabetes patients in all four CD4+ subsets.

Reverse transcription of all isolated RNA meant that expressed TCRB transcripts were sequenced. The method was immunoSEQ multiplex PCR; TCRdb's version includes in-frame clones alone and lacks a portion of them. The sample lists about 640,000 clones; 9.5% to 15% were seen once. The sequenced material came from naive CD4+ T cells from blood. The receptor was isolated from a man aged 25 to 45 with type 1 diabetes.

The CDR3 region is CASSLIAGGTDTQYF. The CDR3, as DNA: TGTGCCAGCAGCCTGATAGCGGGGGGCACAGATACGCAGTATTTT. V gene TRBV7-6 combines with J gene TRBJ2-3; TRBD2 matches at 9 bases. Germline V gene sequence: CDR1 SGHVS, CDR2 FNYEAQ. Losses at the gene ends were 5 bases for V and 1 base for J; bases not matched to a gene: 4. CDR3 length: 15 residues. Variable domain in full (rest from reference TRBV7-6 and TRBJ2-3): GAGVSQSPRYKVTKRGQDVALRCDPISGHVSLYWYRQALGQGPEFLTYFNYEAQQDKSGLPNDRFSAERPEGSISTLTIQRTEQRDSAMYRCASSLIAGGTDTQYFGPGTRLTVL.